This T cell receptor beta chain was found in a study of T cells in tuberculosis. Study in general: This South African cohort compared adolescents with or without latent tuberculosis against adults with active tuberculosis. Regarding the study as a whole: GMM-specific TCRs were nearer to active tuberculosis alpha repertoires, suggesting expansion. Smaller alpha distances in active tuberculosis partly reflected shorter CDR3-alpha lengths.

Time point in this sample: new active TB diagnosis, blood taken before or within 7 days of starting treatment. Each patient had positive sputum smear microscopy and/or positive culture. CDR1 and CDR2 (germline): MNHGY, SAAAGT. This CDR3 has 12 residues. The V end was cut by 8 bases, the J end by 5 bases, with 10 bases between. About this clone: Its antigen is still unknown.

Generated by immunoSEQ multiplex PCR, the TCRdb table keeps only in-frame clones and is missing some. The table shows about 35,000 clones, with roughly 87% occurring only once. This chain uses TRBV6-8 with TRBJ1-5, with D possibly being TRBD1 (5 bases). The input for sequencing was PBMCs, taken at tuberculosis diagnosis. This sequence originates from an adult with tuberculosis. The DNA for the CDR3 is TGTGCCAGCCGACAGAGAGATCAGCCCCAGCATTTT. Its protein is CASRQRDQPQHF.